This TCR beta chain appears in the sequencing data of a study of T cell changes during pregnancy in multiple sclerosis. Sequencing was performed with immunoSEQ multiplex PCR; in TCRdb, only in-frame clones are kept and a portion is missing. The table lists 4,000 to 6,000 clones, roughly four fifths of them singletons. The germline CDR1 and CDR2 sequences are SEHNR and FQNEAQ (reference sequence). J lost 6 bases, V lost 4 bases, and 7 bases had no gene match. The CDR3 contains 16 residues. The sequence derives from a female donor in good health, enrolled as a control in a pregnancy study. The sequencing used CD8+ T cells from peripheral blood mononuclear cells, collected in the second trimester of pregnancy. The rearrangement joins TRBV7-9 to TRBJ1-5; 12 nucleotides line up with TRBD1. The CDR3, as DNA: TGTGCCAGCAGCTCTGGGACAGGGGGCCGGGTTCAGCCCCAGCATTTT. Its protein is CASSSGTGGRVQPQHF.